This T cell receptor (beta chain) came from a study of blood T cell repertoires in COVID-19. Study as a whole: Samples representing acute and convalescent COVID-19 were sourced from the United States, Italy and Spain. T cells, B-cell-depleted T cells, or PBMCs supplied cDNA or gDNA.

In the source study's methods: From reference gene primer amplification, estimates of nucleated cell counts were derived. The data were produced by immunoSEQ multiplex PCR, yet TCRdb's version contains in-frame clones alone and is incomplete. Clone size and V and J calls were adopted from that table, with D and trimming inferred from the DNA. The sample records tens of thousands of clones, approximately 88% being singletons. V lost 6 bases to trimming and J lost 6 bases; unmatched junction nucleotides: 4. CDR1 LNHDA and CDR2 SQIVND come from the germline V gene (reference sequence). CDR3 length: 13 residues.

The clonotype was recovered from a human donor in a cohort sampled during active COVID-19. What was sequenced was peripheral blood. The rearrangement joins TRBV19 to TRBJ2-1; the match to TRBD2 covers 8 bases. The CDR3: CASSLGTSNEQFF. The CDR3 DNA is TGTGCCAGTAGCTTGGGGACTAGCAATGAGCAGTTCTTC.